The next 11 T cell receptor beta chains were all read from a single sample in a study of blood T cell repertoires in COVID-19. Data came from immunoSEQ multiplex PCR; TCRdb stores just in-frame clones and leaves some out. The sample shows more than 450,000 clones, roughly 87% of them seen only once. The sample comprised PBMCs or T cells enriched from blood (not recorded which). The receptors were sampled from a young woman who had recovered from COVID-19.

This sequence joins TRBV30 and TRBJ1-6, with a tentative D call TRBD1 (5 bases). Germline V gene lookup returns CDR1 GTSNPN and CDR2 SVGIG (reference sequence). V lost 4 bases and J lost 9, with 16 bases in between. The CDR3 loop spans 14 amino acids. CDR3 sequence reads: CAWTPERGTSPLHF. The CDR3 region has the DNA TGTGCCTGGACCCCTGAGCGGGGGACTTCACCCCTCCACTTT. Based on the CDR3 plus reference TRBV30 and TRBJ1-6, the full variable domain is SQTIHQWPATLVQPVGSPLSLECTVEGTSNPNLYWYRQAAGRGLQLLFYSVGIGQISSEVPQNLSASRPQDRQFILSSKKLLLSDSGFYLCAWTPERGTSPLHFGNGTRLTVT.

The CDR3 sequence is CASSPPGKASPLHF. DNA for the CDR3: TGTGCCAGCTCACCACCGGGCAAGGCTTCACCCCTCCACTTT. The V gene is TRBV18, the J gene TRBJ1-6; no clear D. Trimming took 0 bases from V and 9 from J, leaving 9 bases between them. The germline V gene encodes CDR1 KGHSH and CDR2 LQKENI. The CDR3 has 14 residues.

DNA for the CDR3: TGTGCCAGCAGACCTTTTGACCGAGGGACTAATGAAAAACTGTTTTTT. The encoded protein is CASRPFDRGTNEKLFF. J is TRBJ1-4 and V is TRBV5-6; no clear D gene. Germline V lookup: CDR1 SGHDT, CDR2 YYEEEE. This CDR3 is 16 amino acids long. Trimming pared 5 bases from V and 2 bases from J, leaving 16 bases between.

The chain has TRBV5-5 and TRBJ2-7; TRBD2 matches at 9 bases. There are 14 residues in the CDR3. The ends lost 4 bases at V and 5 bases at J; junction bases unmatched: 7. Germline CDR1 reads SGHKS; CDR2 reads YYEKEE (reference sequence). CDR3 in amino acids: CASSLPGLANEQYF. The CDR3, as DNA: TGTGCCAGCAGCCTACCGGGACTAGCAAACGAGCAGTACTTC.

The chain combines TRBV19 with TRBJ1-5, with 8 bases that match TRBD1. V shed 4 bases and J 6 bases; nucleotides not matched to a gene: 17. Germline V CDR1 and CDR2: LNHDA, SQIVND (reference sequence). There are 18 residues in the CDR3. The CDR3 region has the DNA TGTGCCAGTAGTAGCCAGAGGCAGGGGGCAGGAGACGGTCAGCCCCAGCATTTT. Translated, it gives CASSSQRQGAGDGQPQHF.

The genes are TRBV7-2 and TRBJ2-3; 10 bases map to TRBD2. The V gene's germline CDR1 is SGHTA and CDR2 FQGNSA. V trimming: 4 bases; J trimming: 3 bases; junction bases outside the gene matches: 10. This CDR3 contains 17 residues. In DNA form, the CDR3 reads TGTGCCAGCAGCTCCACTACTAGCGGGGAAGGTACAGATACGCAGTATTTT. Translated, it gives CASSSTTSGEGTDTQYF. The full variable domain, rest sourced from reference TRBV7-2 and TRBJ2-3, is GAGVSQSPSNKVTEKGKDVELRCDPISGHTALYWYRQSLGQGLEFLIYFQGNSAPDKSGLPSDRFSAERTGGSVSTLTIQRTQQEDSAVYLCASSSTTSGEGTDTQYFGPGTRLTVL.

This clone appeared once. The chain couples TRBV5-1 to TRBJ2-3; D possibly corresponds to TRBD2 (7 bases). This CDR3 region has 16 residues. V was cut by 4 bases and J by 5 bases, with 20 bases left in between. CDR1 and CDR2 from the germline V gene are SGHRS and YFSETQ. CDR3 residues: CASSLALGGAGDTQYF. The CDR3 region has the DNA TGCGCCAGCAGCCTCGCTTTAGGGGGGGCCGGAGATACGCAGTATTTT. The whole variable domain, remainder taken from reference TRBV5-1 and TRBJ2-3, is KAGVTQTPRYLIKTRGQQVTLSCSPISGHRSVSWYQQTPGQGLQFLFEYFSETQRNKGNFPGRFSGRQFSNSRSEMNVSTLELGDSALYLCASSLALGGAGDTQYFGPGTRLTVL.

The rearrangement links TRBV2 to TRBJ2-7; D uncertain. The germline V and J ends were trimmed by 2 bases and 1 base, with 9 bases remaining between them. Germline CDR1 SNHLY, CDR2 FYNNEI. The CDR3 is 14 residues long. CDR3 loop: CASSERLISYEQYF. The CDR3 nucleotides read TGTGCCAGCAGTGAAAGACTGATTTCCTACGAGCAGTACTTC.

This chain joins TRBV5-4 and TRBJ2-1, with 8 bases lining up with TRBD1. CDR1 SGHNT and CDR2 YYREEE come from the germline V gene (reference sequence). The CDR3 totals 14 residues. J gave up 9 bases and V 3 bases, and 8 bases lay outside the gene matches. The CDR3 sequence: CASSYDRGYTEQFF. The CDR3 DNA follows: TGTGCCAGCAGCTATGACAGGGGATATACTGAGCAGTTCTTC.

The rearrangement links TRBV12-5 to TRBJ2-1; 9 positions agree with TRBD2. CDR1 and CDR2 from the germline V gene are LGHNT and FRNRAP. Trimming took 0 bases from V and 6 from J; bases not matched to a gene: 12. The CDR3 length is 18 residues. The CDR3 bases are TGTGCTAGTGGTTTGGTACTCGGTGTAGCGGGGGCGCGCAATGAGCAGTTCTTC. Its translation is CASGLVLGVAGARNEQFF.

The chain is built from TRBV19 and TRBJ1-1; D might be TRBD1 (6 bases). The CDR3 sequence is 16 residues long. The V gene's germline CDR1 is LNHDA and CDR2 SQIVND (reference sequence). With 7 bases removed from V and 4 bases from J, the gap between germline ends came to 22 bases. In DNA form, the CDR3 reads TGTGCCAGTAACGGCGACGGGTACTTCAGGGGCACTGAAGCTTTCTTT. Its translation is CASNGDGYFRGTEAFF.